A selection of T cell receptor beta chains follows, all from one sample in a study of Graves' ophthalmopathy and Graves' hyperthyroidism. TCRdb fed the multiplex PCR reads into MiXCR, producing one record per CDR3 protein. Found here are approximately 380,000 distinct CDR3 sequences, around a fifth of them singletons; the top ten hold under 3.5%. Sequenced: peripheral blood. Receptor source: a woman between 18 and 29 years old with stable Graves' hyperthyroidism. Both conserved end residues are part of each CDR3. Fields, in order: V gene, CDR3 length, J gene, clone size, D gene, CDR3 protein, CDR3 DNA. The D gene is left open where the match is weak. Size is omitted from some rows. Given values are once, few, many or a class for expanded clones.

V gene: TRBV12-3/TRBV12-4; CDR3 length: 14; J gene: TRBJ2-3; clone size: many; D gene: -; CDR3 protein: CASRAMGRGNTQYF; CDR3 DNA: TGTGCCAGCAGGGCAATGGGTCGCGGGAATACGCAGTATTTT
V gene: TRBV20-1; CDR3 length: 14; J gene: TRBJ1-1; clone size: many; D gene: -; CDR3 protein: CSASREGGWTEAFF; CDR3 DNA: TGCAGTGCTAGTCGGGAGGGGGGCTGGACTGAAGCTTTCTTT
V gene: TRBV11-1; CDR3 length: 17; J gene: TRBJ1-5; clone size: many; D gene: -; CDR3 protein: CASSLVETGSRNQPQHF; CDR3 DNA: TGTGCCAGCAGCTTAGTCGAGACAGGTTCGCGCAATCAGCCCCAGCATTTT
V gene: TRBV12-3/TRBV12-4; CDR3 length: 14; J gene: TRBJ1-5; clone size: many; D gene: TRBD1; CDR3 protein: CASSRGQGVQPQHF; CDR3 DNA: TGTGCCAGCAGCCGGGGACAGGGAGTTCAGCCCCAGCATTTT
V gene: TRBV19; CDR3 length: 18; J gene: TRBJ1-5; clone size: many; D gene: -; CDR3 protein: CASSIFPVGSKSNQPQHF; CDR3 DNA: TGTGCCAGTAGTATCTTCCCGGTCGGGAGCAAGAGCAATCAGCCCCAGCATTTT
V gene: TRBV7-2; CDR3 length: 12; J gene: TRBJ2-5; clone size: few; D gene: -; CDR3 protein: CASTPPKGAPDF; CDR3 DNA: TGTGCCAGCACCCCCCCTAAAGGGGCGCCGGACTTC
V gene: TRBV20-1; CDR3 length: 13; J gene: TRBJ1-1; clone size: -; D gene: -; CDR3 protein: CSARFSLNTEAFF; CDR3 DNA: TGCAGTGCTAGGTTTTCCCTGAACACTGAAGCTTTCTTT
V gene: TRBV11-1; CDR3 length: 16; J gene: TRBJ2-2; clone size: few; D gene: TRBD1; CDR3 protein: CASSPATGGRTGELFF; CDR3 DNA: TGTGCCAGCAGCCCAGCGACAGGGGGGAGGACCGGGGAGCTGTTTTTT
V gene: TRBV20-1; CDR3 length: 14; J gene: TRBJ2-7; clone size: many; D gene: -; CDR3 protein: CSARVQGGSYEQYF; CDR3 DNA: TGCAGTGCTAGGGTACAGGGAGGCTCCTACGAGCAGTACTTC
V gene: TRBV18; CDR3 length: 17; J gene: TRBJ1-1; clone size: few; D gene: TRBD1; CDR3 protein: CASSPRRDRGPGTEAFF; CDR3 DNA: TGTGCCAGCTCACCTCGCCGGGACAGGGGGCCTGGCACTGAAGCTTTCTTT
V gene: TRBV20-1; CDR3 length: 14; J gene: TRBJ2-7; clone size: -; D gene: TRBD2; CDR3 protein: CSARGGRGGDEQYF; CDR3 DNA: TGCAGTGCTAGGGGCGGGAGGGGAGGAGACGAGCAGTACTTC
V gene: TRBV6-5; CDR3 length: 17; J gene: TRBJ2-4; clone size: -; D gene: -; CDR3 protein: CASSYILSELAKNIQYF; CDR3 DNA: TGTGCCAGCAGTTATATACTCAGTGAGCTAGCCAAAAACATTCAGTACTTC
V gene: TRBV24-1; CDR3 length: 17; J gene: TRBJ2-5; clone size: many; D gene: -; CDR3 protein: CATSVPTPGRVQETQYF; CDR3 DNA: TGTGCCACCAGTGTCCCGACACCGGGCAGGGTCCAAGAGACCCAGTACTTC
V gene: TRBV7-9; CDR3 length: 15; J gene: TRBJ2-2; clone size: few; D gene: TRBD2; CDR3 protein: CASSLSGRITGELFF; CDR3 DNA: TGTGCCAGCAGCCTTAGCGGGAGAATCACCGGGGAGCTGTTTTTT
V gene: TRBV28; CDR3 length: 13; J gene: TRBJ2-2; clone size: many; D gene: -; CDR3 protein: CASRTSVSGELFF; CDR3 DNA: TGTGCCAGCAGAACCAGTGTATCCGGGGAGCTGTTTTTT
V gene: TRBV4-2; CDR3 length: 21; J gene: TRBJ1-1; clone size: many; D gene: -; CDR3 protein: CASSQGTRQSRNTEGPSEAFF; CDR3 DNA: TGTGCCAGCAGCCAAGGGACTCGTCAATCTAGGAATACGGAGGGCCCATCTGAAGCTTTCTTT
V gene: TRBV28; CDR3 length: 16; J gene: TRBJ2-5; clone size: once; D gene: TRBD2; CDR3 protein: CASSFPTSGGDETQYF; CDR3 DNA: TGTGCCAGCAGTTTCCCGACTAGCGGGGGGGACGAGACCCAGTACTTC
V gene: TRBV20-1; CDR3 length: 14; J gene: TRBJ2-4; clone size: few; D gene: -; CDR3 protein: CSARGVQAKNIKYF; CDR3 DNA: TGCAGTGCTAGAGGAGTACAGGCCAAAAACATTAAGTACTTC
V gene: TRBV11-2; CDR3 length: 13; J gene: TRBJ2-5; clone size: few; D gene: TRBD2; CDR3 protein: CASSLGRLAGPYF; CDR3 DNA: TGTGCCAGCAGCCTCGGCCGGCTAGCGGGACCGTACTTC
V gene: TRBV4-1; CDR3 length: 14; J gene: TRBJ1-1; clone size: few; D gene: TRBD1; CDR3 protein: CASSHSGQGSEAFF; CDR3 DNA: TGCGCCAGCAGCCACTCGGGACAGGGGAGCGAAGCTTTCTTT
V gene: TRBV6-1; CDR3 length: 14; J gene: TRBJ1-5; clone size: many; D gene: -; CDR3 protein: CASKEGGGNQPQHF; CDR3 DNA: TGTGCCAGCAAGGAAGGTGGGGGAAATCAGCCCCAGCATTTT
V gene: TRBV2; CDR3 length: 14; J gene: TRBJ1-1; clone size: -; D gene: -; CDR3 protein: CASILTAMNTEAFF; CDR3 DNA: TGTGCCAGCATTCTGACAGCTATGAACACTGAAGCTTTCTTT
V gene: TRBV19; CDR3 length: 14; J gene: TRBJ1-2; clone size: -; D gene: -; CDR3 protein: CASSIDWAAGGYTF; CDR3 DNA: TGTGCCAGTAGTATAGATTGGGCGGCCGGCGGCTACACCTTC
V gene: TRBV10-3; CDR3 length: 15; J gene: TRBJ1-6; clone size: many; D gene: -; CDR3 protein: CAISESGSDNSPLHF; CDR3 DNA: TGTGCCATCAGTGAGAGCGGGTCCGATAATTCACCCCTCCACTTT
V gene: TRBV19; CDR3 length: 13; J gene: TRBJ1-5; clone size: many; D gene: TRBD1; CDR3 protein: CASSPTGQQPQHF; CDR3 DNA: TGTGCCAGTAGTCCGACAGGGCAACAGCCCCAGCATTTT
V gene: TRBV9; CDR3 length: 13; J gene: TRBJ1-2; clone size: many; D gene: TRBD1; CDR3 protein: CASSVDRGPGYTF; CDR3 DNA: TGTGCCAGCAGCGTAGACAGGGGGCCTGGCTACACCTTC
V gene: TRBV5-1; CDR3 length: 14; J gene: TRBJ1-1; clone size: few; D gene: -; CDR3 protein: CASSFDGVGTEAFF; CDR3 DNA: TGCGCCAGCAGCTTCGACGGGGTCGGGACTGAAGCTTTCTTT
V gene: TRBV29-1; CDR3 length: 14; J gene: TRBJ2-5; clone size: many; D gene: -; CDR3 protein: CSVEDGAAQETQYF; CDR3 DNA: TGCAGCGTTGAAGATGGGGCCGCACAAGAGACCCAGTACTTC
V gene: TRBV6-5; CDR3 length: 13; J gene: TRBJ1-2; clone size: -; D gene: -; CDR3 protein: CASSYSTASGYTF; CDR3 DNA: TGTGCCAGCAGTTACTCGACAGCCTCGGGCTACACCTTC
V gene: TRBV4-1; CDR3 length: 16; J gene: TRBJ1-5; clone size: few; D gene: -; CDR3 protein: CASSQGPDSSNQPQHF; CDR3 DNA: TGCGCCAGCAGCCAAGGGCCGGACAGCTCGAATCAGCCCCAGCATTTT
V gene: TRBV12-3/TRBV12-4; CDR3 length: 14; J gene: TRBJ1-5; clone size: many; D gene: -; CDR3 protein: CASSFGTSNQPQHF; CDR3 DNA: TGTGCCAGCAGTTTTGGCACATCCAATCAGCCCCAGCATTTT
V gene: TRBV16; CDR3 length: 15; J gene: TRBJ1-6; clone size: once; D gene: -; CDR3 protein: CASSPVRQNLSPLHF; CDR3 DNA: TGTGCCAGCAGCCCCGTGAGGCAGAATCTTTCACCCCTCCACTTT